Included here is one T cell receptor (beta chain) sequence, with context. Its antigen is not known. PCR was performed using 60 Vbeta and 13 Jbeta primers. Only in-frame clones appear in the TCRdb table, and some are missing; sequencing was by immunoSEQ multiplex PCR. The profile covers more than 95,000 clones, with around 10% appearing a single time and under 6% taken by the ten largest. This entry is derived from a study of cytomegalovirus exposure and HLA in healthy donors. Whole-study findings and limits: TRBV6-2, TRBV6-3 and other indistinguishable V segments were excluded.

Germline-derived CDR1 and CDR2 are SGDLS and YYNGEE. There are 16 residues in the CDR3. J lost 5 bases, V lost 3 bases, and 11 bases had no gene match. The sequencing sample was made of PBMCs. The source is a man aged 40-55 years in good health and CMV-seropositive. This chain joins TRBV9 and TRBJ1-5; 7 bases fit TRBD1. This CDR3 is CASSGGPGQFDQPQHF. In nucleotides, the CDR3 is TGTGCCAGCAGCGGGGGTCCGGGACAGTTCGATCAGCCCCAGCATTTT. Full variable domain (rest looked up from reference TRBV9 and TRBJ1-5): DSGVTQTPKHLITATGQRVTLRCSPRSGDLSVYWYQQSLDQGLQFLIQYYNGEERAKGNILERFSAQQFPDLHSELNLSSLELGDSALYFCASSGGPGQFDQPQHFGDGTRLSIL.